This T cell receptor (beta chain) is from a study of cytomegalovirus exposure and HLA in healthy donors. Regarding the study as a whole: A later analysis associated 16,951 TCR beta sequences with HLA alleles at a 0.05 false discovery rate. It is likely that the observed cluster of highly shared sequence variants was a sequencing artifact. Excluded: some indistinguishable V segments such as TRBV6-2 and TRBV6-3.

Germline loops: CDR1 GTSNPN, CDR2 SVGIG (reference sequence). This CDR3 comprises 15 residues. PCR primers comprised 60 Vbeta and 13 Jbeta primers. Original data processing: In a later analysis, some 80 million unique TCR beta chains included roughly 11 million shared by two or more donors. Method: immunoSEQ multiplex PCR; TCRdb's copy keeps in-frame clones and lacks some. That table gives V, J and clone size, and the DNA gave D and trimming. The table shows 130,000 or so clones, with about 9.4% occurring only once. This clone has more than one count but fewer than ten. Its cognate antigen is unknown. The junction departs from the called germline gene at one end, perhaps through a read error. Distinct nucleotide sequences in the sample also encode this CDR3.

The chain joins TRBV30 to TRBJ1-6, with D maybe TRBD1 (5 bases). The sample comprised PBMCs. The sequence was collected from a woman aged 40 to 49 in good health and CMV-seropositive. The CDR3 is CAWSVGGHIVSPLHF. The CDR3 bases are TGCGCCTGGAGTGTCGGCGGACATATAGTTTCACCCCTCCACTTT.